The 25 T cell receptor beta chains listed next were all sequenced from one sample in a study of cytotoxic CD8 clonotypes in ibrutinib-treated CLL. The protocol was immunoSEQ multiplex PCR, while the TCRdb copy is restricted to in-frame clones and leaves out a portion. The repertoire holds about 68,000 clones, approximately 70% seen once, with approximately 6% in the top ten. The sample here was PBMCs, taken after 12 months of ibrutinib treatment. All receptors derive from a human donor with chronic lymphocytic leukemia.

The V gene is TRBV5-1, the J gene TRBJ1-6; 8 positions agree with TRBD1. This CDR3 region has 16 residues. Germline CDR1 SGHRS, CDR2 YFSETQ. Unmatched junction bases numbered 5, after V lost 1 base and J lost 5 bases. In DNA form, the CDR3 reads TGCGCCAGCAGCTTGTTTTGGGGACAGGATAATTCACCCCTCCACTTT. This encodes CASSLFWGQDNSPLHF.

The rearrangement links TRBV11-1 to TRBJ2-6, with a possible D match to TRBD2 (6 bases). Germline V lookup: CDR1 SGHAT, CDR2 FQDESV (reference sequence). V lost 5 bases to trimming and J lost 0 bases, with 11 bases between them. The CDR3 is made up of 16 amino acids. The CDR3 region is CASSPGLFSGANVLTF. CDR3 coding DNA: TGTGCCAGCAGCCCGGGACTGTTCTCTGGGGCCAACGTCCTGACTTTC.

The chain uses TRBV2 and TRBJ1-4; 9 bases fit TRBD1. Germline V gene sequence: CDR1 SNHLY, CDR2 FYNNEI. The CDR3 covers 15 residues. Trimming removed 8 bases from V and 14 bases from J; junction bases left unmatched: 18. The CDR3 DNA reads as TGTGCCAGCTGCACAGCCGGGACAGGGAGTACTAGGCTGTTTTTT. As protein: CASCTAGTGSTRLFF.

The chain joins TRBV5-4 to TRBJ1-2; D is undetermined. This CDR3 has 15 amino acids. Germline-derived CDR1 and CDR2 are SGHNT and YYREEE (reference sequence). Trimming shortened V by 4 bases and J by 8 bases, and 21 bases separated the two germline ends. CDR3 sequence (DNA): TGTGCCAGCAGCCTGTCGTCAGGCTGGGTCTACGGCTACACCTTC. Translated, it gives CASSLSSGWVYGYTF.

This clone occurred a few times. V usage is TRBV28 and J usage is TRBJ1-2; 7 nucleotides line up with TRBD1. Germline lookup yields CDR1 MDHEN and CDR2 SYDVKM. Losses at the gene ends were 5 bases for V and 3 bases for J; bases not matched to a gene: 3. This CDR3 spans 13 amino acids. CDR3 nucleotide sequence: TGTGCCAGCAGTCGTGGGACAGACTATGGCTACACCTTC. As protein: CASSRGTDYGYTF.

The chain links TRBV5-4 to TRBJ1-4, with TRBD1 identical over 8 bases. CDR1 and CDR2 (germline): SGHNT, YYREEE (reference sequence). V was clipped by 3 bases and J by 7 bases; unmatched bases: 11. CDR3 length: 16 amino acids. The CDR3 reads CASSSTKDRVAEKLFF. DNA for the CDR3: TGTGCCAGCAGCTCCACAAAGGACAGGGTGGCTGAAAAACTGTTTTTT.

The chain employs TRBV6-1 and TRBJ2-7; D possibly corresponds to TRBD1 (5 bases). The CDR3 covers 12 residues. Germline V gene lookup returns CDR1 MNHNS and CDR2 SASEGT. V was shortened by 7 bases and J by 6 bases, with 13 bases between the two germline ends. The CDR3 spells CASIRGLSEQYF. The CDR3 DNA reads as TGTGCCAGCATAAGGGGTCTGAGCGAGCAGTACTTC.

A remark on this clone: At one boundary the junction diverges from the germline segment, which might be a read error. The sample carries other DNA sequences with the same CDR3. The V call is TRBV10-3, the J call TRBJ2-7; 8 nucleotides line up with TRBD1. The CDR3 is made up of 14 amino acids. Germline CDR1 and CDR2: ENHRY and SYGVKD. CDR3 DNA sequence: TGTGCTATCAGTGAGTCCAGGACAGGGAACGAGCAGTACTTC. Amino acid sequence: CAISESRTGNEQYF.

CDR3 residues: CASSLDLFTGTYEQYF. CDR3 sequence (DNA): TGTGCCAGCAGCTTAGATCTTTTTACAGGTACCTACGAGCAGTACTTC. The chain uses TRBV11-2 and TRBJ2-7; possibly TRBD1 for D (5 bases). The CDR3 contains 16 residues. Deletions cut 0 bases from V and 2 bases from J, with 14 bases between. Germline CDR1 and CDR2: SGHAT and FQNNGV. Supplemented by reference TRBV11-2 and TRBJ2-7, the full variable domain reads EAGVAQSPRYKIIEKRQSVAFWCNPISGHATLYWYQQILGQGPKLLIQFQNNGVVDDSQLPKDRFSAERLKGVDSTLKIQPAKLEDSAVYLCASSLDLFTGTYEQYFGPGTRLTVT.

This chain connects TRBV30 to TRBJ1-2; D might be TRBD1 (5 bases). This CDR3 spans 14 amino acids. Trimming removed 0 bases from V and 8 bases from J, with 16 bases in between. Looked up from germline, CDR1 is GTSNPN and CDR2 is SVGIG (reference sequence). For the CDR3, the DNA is TGTGCCTGGAGTGTACTGCGAGGGGATGGGGGCTACACCTTC. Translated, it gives CAWSVLRGDGGYTF.

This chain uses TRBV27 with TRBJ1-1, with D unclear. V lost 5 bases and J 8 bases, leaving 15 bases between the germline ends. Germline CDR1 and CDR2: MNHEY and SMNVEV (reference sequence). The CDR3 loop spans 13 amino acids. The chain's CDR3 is CASSSVANGEAFF. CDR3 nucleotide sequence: TGTGCCAGCAGTAGTGTGGCAAACGGAGAAGCTTTCTTT.

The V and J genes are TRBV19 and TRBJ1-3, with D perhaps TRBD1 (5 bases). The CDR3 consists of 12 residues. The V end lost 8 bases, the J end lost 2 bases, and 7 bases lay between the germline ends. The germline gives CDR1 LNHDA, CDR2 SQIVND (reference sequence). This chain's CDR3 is CASGGAGNTIYF. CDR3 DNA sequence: TGTGCCAGTGGAGGGGCTGGAAACACCATATATTTT.

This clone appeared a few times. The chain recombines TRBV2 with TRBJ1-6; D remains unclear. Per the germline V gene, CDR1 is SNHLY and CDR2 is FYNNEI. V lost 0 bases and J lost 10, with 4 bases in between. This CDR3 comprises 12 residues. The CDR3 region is CASSEADSPLHF. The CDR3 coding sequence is TGTGCCAGCAGTGAAGCGGACTCACCCCTCCACTTT.

In nucleotides, the CDR3 is TGTGCCAGCAGCCACAAGACTAGCGGGGGGTTCGAGCAGTACTTC. Translation: CASSHKTSGGFEQYF. The chain carries TRBV27 and TRBJ2-7, with 13 positions matching TRBD2. V lost 6 bases and J lost 6; bases outside the gene matches: 8. Germline CDR1 MNHEY, CDR2 SMNVEV (reference sequence). CDR3 length equals 15 residues.

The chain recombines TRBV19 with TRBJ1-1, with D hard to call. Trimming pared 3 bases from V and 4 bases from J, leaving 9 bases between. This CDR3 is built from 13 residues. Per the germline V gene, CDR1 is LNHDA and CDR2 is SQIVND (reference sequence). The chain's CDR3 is CASSIVPSTEAFF. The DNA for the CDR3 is TGTGCCAGTAGTATCGTGCCATCCACTGAAGCTTTCTTT.

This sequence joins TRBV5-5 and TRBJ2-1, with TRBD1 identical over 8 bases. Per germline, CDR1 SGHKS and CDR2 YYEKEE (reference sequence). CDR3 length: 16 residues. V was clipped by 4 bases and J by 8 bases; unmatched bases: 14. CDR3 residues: CASSVRRDRLGHEQFF. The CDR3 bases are TGTGCCAGCAGCGTCCGCCGGGACAGGCTGGGCCATGAGCAGTTCTTC.

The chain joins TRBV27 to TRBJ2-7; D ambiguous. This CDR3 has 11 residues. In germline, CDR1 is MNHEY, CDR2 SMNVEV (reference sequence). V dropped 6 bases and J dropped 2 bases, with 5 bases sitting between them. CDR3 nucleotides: TGTGCCAGCAGGGACCCCTACGAGCAGTACTTC. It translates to CASRDPYEQYF.

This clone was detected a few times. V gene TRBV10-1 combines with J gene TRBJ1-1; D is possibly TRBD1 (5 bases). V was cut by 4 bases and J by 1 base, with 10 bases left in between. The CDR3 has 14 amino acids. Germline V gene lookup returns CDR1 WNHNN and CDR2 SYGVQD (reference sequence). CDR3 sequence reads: CASSVGGWNTEAFF. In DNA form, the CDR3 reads TGCGCCAGCAGTGTCGGGGGTTGGAACACTGAAGCTTTCTTT.

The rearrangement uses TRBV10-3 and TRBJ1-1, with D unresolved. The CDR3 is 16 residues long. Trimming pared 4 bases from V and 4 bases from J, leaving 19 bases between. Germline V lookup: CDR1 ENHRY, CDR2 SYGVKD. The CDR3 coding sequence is TGTGCCATCAGTGCCTCAAGCGTTCGGGCCGTCACTGAAGCTTTCTTT. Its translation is CAISASSVRAVTEAFF.

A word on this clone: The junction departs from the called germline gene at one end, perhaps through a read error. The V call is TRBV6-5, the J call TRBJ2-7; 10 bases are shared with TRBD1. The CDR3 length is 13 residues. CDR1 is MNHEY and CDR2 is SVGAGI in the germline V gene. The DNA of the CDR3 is TGTGCCAGCGGACGACAGGGGGCAATCGAGCTGTACTTC. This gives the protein CASGRQGAIELYF.

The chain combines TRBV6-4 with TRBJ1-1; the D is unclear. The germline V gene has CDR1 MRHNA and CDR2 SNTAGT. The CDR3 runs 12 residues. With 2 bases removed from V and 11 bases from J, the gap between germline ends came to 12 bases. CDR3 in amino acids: CASSDQAGRAFF. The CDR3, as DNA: TGTGCCAGCAGTGACCAGGCAGGCCGCGCTTTCTTT.

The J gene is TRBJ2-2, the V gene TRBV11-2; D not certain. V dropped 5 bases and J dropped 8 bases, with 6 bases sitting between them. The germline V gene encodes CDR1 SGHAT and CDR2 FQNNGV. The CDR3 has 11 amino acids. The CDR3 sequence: CASSPGGELFF. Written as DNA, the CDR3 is TGTGCCAGCAGCCCTGGGGGGGAGCTGTTTTTT.

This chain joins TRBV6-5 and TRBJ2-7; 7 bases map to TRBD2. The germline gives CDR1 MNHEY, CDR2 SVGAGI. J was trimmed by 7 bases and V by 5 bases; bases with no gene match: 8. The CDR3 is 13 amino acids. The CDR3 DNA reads TGTGCCAGCAGTGTAAACCTCGGGGGGGAGCAGTACTTC. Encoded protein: CASSVNLGGEQYF.

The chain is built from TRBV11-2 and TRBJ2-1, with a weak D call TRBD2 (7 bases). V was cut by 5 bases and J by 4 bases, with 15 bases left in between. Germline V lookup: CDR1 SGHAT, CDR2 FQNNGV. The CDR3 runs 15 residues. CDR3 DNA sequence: TGTGCCAGCAGCCCCCCGGGGGGCCTGTACAATGAGCAGTTCTTC. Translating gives CASSPPGGLYNEQFF.

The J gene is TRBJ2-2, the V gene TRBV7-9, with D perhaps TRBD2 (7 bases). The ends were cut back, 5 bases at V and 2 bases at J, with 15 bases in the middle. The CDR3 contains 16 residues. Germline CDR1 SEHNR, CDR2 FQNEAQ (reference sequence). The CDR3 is CASSPRGGENTGELFF. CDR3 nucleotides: TGTGCCAGCAGCCCCCGAGGGGGGGAAAACACCGGGGAGCTGTTTTTT.